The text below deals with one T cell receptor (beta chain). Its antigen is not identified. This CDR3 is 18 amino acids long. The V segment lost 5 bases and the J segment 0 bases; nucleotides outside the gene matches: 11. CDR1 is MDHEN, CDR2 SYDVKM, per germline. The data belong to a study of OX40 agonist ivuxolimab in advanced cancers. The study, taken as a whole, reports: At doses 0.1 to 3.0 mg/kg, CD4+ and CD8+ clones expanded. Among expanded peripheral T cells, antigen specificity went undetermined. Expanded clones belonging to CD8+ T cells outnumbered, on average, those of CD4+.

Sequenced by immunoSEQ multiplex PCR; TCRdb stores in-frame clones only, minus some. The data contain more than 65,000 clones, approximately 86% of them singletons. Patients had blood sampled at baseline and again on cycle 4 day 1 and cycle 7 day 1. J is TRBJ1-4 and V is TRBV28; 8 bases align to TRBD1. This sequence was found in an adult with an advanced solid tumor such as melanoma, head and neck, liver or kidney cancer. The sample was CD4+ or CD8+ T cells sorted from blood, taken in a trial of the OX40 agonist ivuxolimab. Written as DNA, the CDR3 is TGTGCCAGCAGTCAATTGGGACAGGACACTGCAACTAATGAAAAACTGTTTTTT. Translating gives CASSQLGQDTATNEKLFF.